The present TCR beta chain was sequenced within a study of blood T cell repertoires in COVID-19. Study-level background: The origin of the acute and convalescent COVID-19 samples was the United States, Italy and Spain. In each case, the material was cDNA or gDNA derived from T cells, B-cell-depleted T cells, or PBMCs.

Clones were sequenced by immunoSEQ multiplex PCR, and TCRdb holds only the in-frame ones, with some missing. In the table there are 60,000 to 80,000 clones, roughly 86% of which are singletons. Trimming cost V 6 bases and J 6 bases, with 15 bases left between them. CDR1 and CDR2 (germline): MNHEY, SVGAGI. The CDR3 contains 14 residues. The receptor comes from a man between 70 and 80 years old with acute or convalescent COVID-19. Sequencing was performed on peripheral blood. J is TRBJ2-1 and V is TRBV6-5, with D perhaps TRBD2 (5 bases). Here the CDR3 DNA reads TGTGCCAGCAGCTCCCGGACTGCTGGCAATGAGCAGTTCTTC. Its translation: CASSSRTAGNEQFF.